A selection of T cell receptor beta chains follows, all from one sample in a study of T cells in localized non-small cell lung cancer. TCRdb keeps only in-frame clones here, not all; method: immunoSEQ multiplex PCR. The table has around 31,000 clones, roughly nine tenths seen once. Specimen: peripheral blood, collected before any cancer treatment. All receptors come from an older female donor with stage I lung adenocarcinoma. Both conserved end residues are part of each CDR3. Fields, in order: J gene, D gene, V gene, clone size, CDR3 DNA, CDR3 protein. The D gene is left open where the match is weak. Not every row has a clone size; where given, it reads once, few, many or a size class.

J: TRBJ2-4; D: TRBD1; V: TRBV5-4; size: -; DNA: TGTGCCAGCAGTTCTCAGGGGGCCGCCATTCAGTACTTC; CDR3: CASSSQGAAIQYF
J: TRBJ1-1; D: -; V: TRBV19; size: -; DNA: TGTGCCAGTAATGTACAGGGAGGGAGGACTGAAGCTTTCTTT; CDR3: CASNVQGGRTEAFF
J: TRBJ1-5; D: -; V: TRBV7-2; size: -; DNA: TGTGCCAGCAGCGCCCAAGGGGGGATCAGACAGCCCCAGCATTTT; CDR3: CASSAQGGIRQPQHF
J: TRBJ2-1; D: -; V: TRBV5-1; size: -; DNA: TGCGCCAGCAGCTTGGGCGGGATCACCTACAATGAGCAGTTCTTC; CDR3: CASSLGGITYNEQFF
J: TRBJ1-2; D: TRBD1; V: TRBV30; size: -; DNA: TGTGCCTGGAGTACAGGGGGCGACTATGGCTACACCTTC; CDR3: CAWSTGGDYGYTF
J: TRBJ2-1; D: TRBD2; V: TRBV7-2; size: once; DNA: TGTGCCAGCAGCCCCGGACTAGCCAACAATGAGCAGTTCTTC; CDR3: CASSPGLANNEQFF
J: TRBJ1-1; D: -; V: TRBV6-1; size: -; DNA: TGTGCCAGCAGTGAAGCATCCGGGGAGGCAGCTTTCTTT; CDR3: CASSEASGEAAFF
J: TRBJ2-4; D: TRBD2; V: TRBV19; size: once; DNA: TGTGCCAGTAGTAGGACTAGCGGGAGTTGGGCCAAAAACATTCAGTACTTC; CDR3: CASSRTSGSWAKNIQYF
J: TRBJ2-1; D: -; V: TRBV5-6; size: -; DNA: TGTGCCAGCAGCCTAGGGGGGACTTCCTACAATGAGCAGTTCTTC; CDR3: CASSLGGTSYNEQFF
J: TRBJ2-1; D: TRBD2; V: TRBV9; size: -; DNA: TGTGCCAGCAGCGTGACTAGCGCTTCATACAATGAGCAGTTCTTC; CDR3: CASSVTSASYNEQFF
J: TRBJ2-3; D: -; V: TRBV30; size: once; DNA: TGTGCCTGGAGTGAACGGGCAGATACGCAGTATTTT; CDR3: CAWSERADTQYF
J: TRBJ1-4; D: TRBD1; V: TRBV7-2; size: -; DNA: TGTGCCAGCAGCAATCATCCGGACAGGGCAACTAATGAAAAACTGTTTTTT; CDR3: CASSNHPDRATNEKLFF
J: TRBJ2-3; D: TRBD2; V: TRBV18; size: -; DNA: TGTGCCAGCTCACCGAATCTAGCGGGAACAGATACGCAGTATTTT; CDR3: CASSPNLAGTDTQYF
J: TRBJ1-5; D: -; V: TRBV28; size: -; DNA: TGTGCCAGCAGTTTCGAGTTAGGACAGCCCCAGCATTTT; CDR3: CASSFELGQPQHF
J: TRBJ2-7; D: TRBD2; V: TRBV19; size: -; DNA: TGTGCCAGTACCCCGGGAGGAGGGACCGACTACGAGCAGTACTTC; CDR3: CASTPGGGTDYEQYF
J: TRBJ1-1; D: -; V: TRBV5-1; size: -; DNA: TGCGCCAGCAGCGGCCAGGGAAAGAACACTGAAGCTTTCTTT; CDR3: CASSGQGKNTEAFF
J: TRBJ2-1; D: -; V: TRBV10-3; size: -; DNA: TGTGCCATCAGCGGACTCACCAATGAGCAGTTCTTC; CDR3: CAISGLTNEQFF
J: TRBJ2-1; D: -; V: TRBV29-1; size: once; DNA: TGCAGCGTTGAAGGGTGGACCCTAAATGAGCAGTTCTTC; CDR3: CSVEGWTLNEQFF
J: TRBJ2-5; D: -; V: TRBV5-1; size: -; DNA: TGCGCCAGCAGCTTGAGTGCAGGGGAGACCCAGTACTTC; CDR3: CASSLSAGETQYF
J: TRBJ2-1; D: TRBD2; V: TRBV25-1; size: -; DNA: TGTGCCAGCAGGGAGGGACTAGCCTACAATGAGCAGTTCTTC; CDR3: CASREGLAYNEQFF
J: TRBJ2-1; D: -; V: TRBV4-2; size: -; DNA: TGTGCCAGCAGCCAAGCGGGTGGTTTAATGAATGAGCAGTTCTTC; CDR3: CASSQAGGLMNEQFF
J: TRBJ1-1; D: TRBD1; V: TRBV6-6; size: -; DNA: TGTGCCAGCAGTTACTTTGGACAGGGAGATCAGGAAGCTTTCTTT; CDR3: CASSYFGQGDQEAFF
J: TRBJ2-1; D: -; V: TRBV6-1; size: -; DNA: TGTGCCAGCAGTGGGGGGGTTGGTTCCTACAATGAGCAGTTCTTC; CDR3: CASSGGVGSYNEQFF
J: TRBJ2-7; D: -; V: TRBV6-6; size: -; DNA: TGTGCCAGCAGGCATGGCATAGAGGTCCACGAGCAGTACTTC; CDR3: CASRHGIEVHEQYF
J: TRBJ1-1; D: TRBD1; V: TRBV6-6; size: -; DNA: TGTGCCAGCAGCCCGCACGACAGGGAGAACACTGAAGCTTTCTTT; CDR3: CASSPHDRENTEAFF
J: TRBJ1-3; D: -; V: TRBV5-5; size: -; DNA: TGTGCCAGCAGTATCTACGGGGCTGGAAACACCATATATTTT; CDR3: CASSIYGAGNTIYF
J: TRBJ2-5; D: TRBD1; V: TRBV5-1; size: -; DNA: TGCGCCAGCAGCCCCGATGGCCGGACAGGGGAGACCCAGTACTTC; CDR3: CASSPDGRTGETQYF
J: TRBJ2-5; D: -; V: TRBV2; size: -; DNA: TGTGCCAGCAGTTTGACGAGCAAAAGGAAAGAGACCCAGTACTTC; CDR3: CASSLTSKRKETQYF
J: TRBJ2-5; D: -; V: TRBV6-5; size: -; DNA: TGTGCCAGCAGTGAAGGGGCTATCCGGGAGACCCAGTACTTC; CDR3: CASSEGAIRETQYF
J: TRBJ2-1; D: TRBD1; V: TRBV6-4; size: few; DNA: TGTGCCAGCAGCCCGGGGACAGGGGCCTCCTACAATGAGCAGTTCTTC; CDR3: CASSPGTGASYNEQFF
J: TRBJ1-2; D: -; V: TRBV5-4; size: -; DNA: TGTGCCAGCAGCTTGGCATTGGGCTACACCTTC; CDR3: CASSLALGYTF
J: TRBJ1-1; D: TRBD1; V: TRBV6-5; size: -; DNA: TGTGCCAGCAGTTACGCTGGACAGGGGAACACTGAAGCTTTCTTT; CDR3: CASSYAGQGNTEAFF
J: TRBJ2-5; D: -; V: TRBV11-2; size: -; DNA: TGTGCCAGCAGCTTGGGCAGGGGTCACCAAGAGACCCAGTACTTC; CDR3: CASSLGRGHQETQYF
J: TRBJ1-2; D: TRBD1; V: TRBV29-1; size: -; DNA: TGCAGCGTTGAAGATACAGGGGGCTTCGGCTACACCTTC; CDR3: CSVEDTGGFGYTF
J: TRBJ1-2; D: -; V: TRBV6-5; size: once; DNA: TGTGCCAGCGGAAGGGAGGAAAATGGCTACACCTTC; CDR3: CASGREENGYTF
J: TRBJ2-2; D: TRBD1; V: TRBV7-9; size: -; DNA: TGTGCCAGCATCAGACCGGGACAGGGGGCGCTTCCCACCGGGGAGCTGTTTTTT; CDR3: CASIRPGQGALPTGELFF